This paragraph covers one T cell receptor beta chain sequence. Antigen unknown. These data originate in a study of shared clonotypes between healthy human individuals. Regarding the study as a whole: Rarefaction demonstrated incomplete sorted-subset sequencing despite large depth. Naive subsets generally exceeded memory subsets in estimated richness.

The repertoire was sequenced with immunoSEQ multiplex PCR; TCRdb's copy has only in-frame clones and lacks some. This table has hundreds of thousands of clones, 98% appearing once. The CDR3 has 13 residues. Germline CDR1 reads MNHEY; CDR2 reads SVGAGI. V was clipped by 0 bases and J by 3 bases, with 4 bases between them. Naive CD8 cells were CD45RO-negative, positively selected for CCR7, excluding terminally differentiated effector memory CD45RA+ cells. The chain has TRBV6-5 and TRBJ2-3, with D uncertain. The TCR originated in a man aged 30 to 39 in good health. What was sequenced was naive CD8+ T cells sorted from blood. The CDR3: CASSYSVTDTQYF. The CDR3 region has the DNA TGTGCCAGCAGTTACTCGGTGACAGATACGCAGTATTTT.